The 29 T cell receptor beta chains below all came from one sample that was sequenced in a study of T-cell memory formation after mild COVID-19. TCRdb fed the 5' RACE reads into MiXCR, producing one record per CDR3 protein. The table lists 45,000 to 55,000 distinct CDR3 sequences, around 9.7% of them singletons. Sample: PBMCs or a T cell subset sorted from them (not recorded which). These receptors were collected from an adult woman who had mild COVID-19 (a few samples of this study predate the infection). Cell type and time point are not known.

Many counts were recorded for this clonotype. The chain is built from TRBV7-9 and TRBJ2-5; TRBD2 matches 7 bases. There are 14 residues in the CDR3. Germline CDR1 and CDR2: SEHNR and FQNEAQ (reference sequence). The V and J ends lost 4 bases and 4 bases, in that order; junction bases with no gene match: 6. The CDR3 bases are TGTGCCAGCAGCTCGGGACCGGGGGGAGAGACCCAGTACTTC. It codes for CASSSGPGGETQYF.

This clonotype was counted at least ten times. The J gene is TRBJ1-1, the V gene TRBV12-3 or TRBV12-4; 9 nucleotides line up with TRBD1. The CDR3 is 12 amino acids. V was pared by 6 bases and J by 6 bases, with 2 bases of the junction left unmatched. CDR3 region: CASSRTGAEAFF. Written as DNA, the CDR3 is TGTGCCAGCAGCCGGACAGGGGCTGAAGCTTTCTTT.

This clonotype has a count of ten or more. V and J are TRBV29-1 and TRBJ2-2, with 7 bases identical to TRBD2. The CDR3 sequence is 15 residues long. Germline CDR1 and CDR2: SQVTM and ANQGSEA. V lost 2 bases to trimming and J lost 0 bases; unmatched junction nucleotides: 3. CDR3 bases: TGCAGCGTTGAATCGGGGGGAGCGAACACCGGGGAGCTGTTTTTT. Translation gives CSVESGGANTGELFF.

This clonotype appeared many times. The CDR3, as DNA: TGCAGTGCTAGAGCCCTGGGACAGGGTGCCACTGAAGCTTTCTTT. This translates into CSARALGQGATEAFF. The chain has TRBV20-1 and TRBJ1-1; 9 bases fit TRBD1. Trimming at V came to 1 base and at J to 4 bases, leaving 7 bases not matched to a gene. Germline-derived CDR1 and CDR2 are DFQATT and SNEGSKA (reference sequence). The CDR3 is made up of 15 amino acids.

This clonotype was counted between two and nine times. J is TRBJ2-3 and V is TRBV27; no reliable D call. Germline CDR1 and CDR2: MNHEY and SMNVEV (reference sequence). CDR3 length: 16 residues. Deletions cut 2 bases from V and 0 bases from J, with 12 bases between. CDR3 loop: CASSLGQAPSTDTQYF. DNA for the CDR3: TGTGCCAGCAGTTTAGGTCAAGCCCCTAGCACAGATACGCAGTATTTT.

This clonotype was detected ten times or more. The chain is built from TRBV14 and TRBJ2-3; D is possibly TRBD1 or TRBD2 (5 bases each). V lost 4 bases and J 3 bases, leaving 20 bases between the germline ends. Germline CDR1 reads SGHDN; CDR2 reads FVKESK. The CDR3 has 17 amino acids. In DNA form, the CDR3 reads TGTGCCAGCAGCCCCGGGGACCCCTTTGTAGGGACAGATACGCAGTATTTT. Encoded protein: CASSPGDPFVGTDTQYF.

This clonotype was counted between two and nine times. V usage is TRBV6-5 and J usage is TRBJ1-2; unclear D gene. The CDR3 runs to 15 residues. Germline CDR1 MNHEY, CDR2 SVGAGI. V was trimmed by 0 bases and J by 8 bases, leaving 16 bases between them. This CDR3 reads CASSYSPEGEGGYTF. The CDR3 DNA follows: TGTGCCAGCAGTTACTCCCCGGAGGGAGAGGGAGGCTACACCTTC.

The V and J genes are TRBV18 and TRBJ2-1; 9 nucleotides agree with TRBD2. The CDR3 extends over 16 amino acids. J was trimmed by 8 bases and V by 6 bases; bases with no gene match: 14. Germline V lookup: CDR1 KGHSH, CDR2 LQKENI. The CDR3 is CASSRSDSGSFYEQFF. The CDR3 DNA follows: TGTGCCAGCTCCCGTAGTGATAGCGGGAGTTTCTATGAGCAGTTCTTC.

This clonotype has a count of ten or more. The rearrangement uses TRBV24-1 and TRBJ2-2, with TRBD2 matching over 11 bases. The germline gives CDR1 KGHDR, CDR2 SFDVKD. The CDR3 runs 21 residues. The V segment lost 0 bases and the J segment 1 base; nucleotides outside the gene matches: 12. The CDR3 reads CATSDLRGLAGGLRNTGELFF. The CDR3 coding sequence is TGTGCCACCAGTGATTTGCGGGGGCTAGCGGGAGGATTACGGAACACCGGGGAGCTGTTTTTT.

At least ten counts were recorded for this clonotype. This chain links TRBV18 with TRBJ2-7; perhaps D is TRBD1 or TRBD2 (5 bases each). V shed 3 bases and J shed 0 bases, with 12 bases lying between them. Germline V lookup: CDR1 KGHSH, CDR2 LQKENI. The CDR3 has 15 amino acids. The chain's CDR3 is CASSPQPGSSYEQYF. Written as DNA, the CDR3 is TGTGCCAGCTCACCTCAACCAGGGAGCTCCTACGAGCAGTACTTC.

This clonotype turned up a few times. The chain recombines TRBV25-1 with TRBJ2-1; 7 nucleotides agree with TRBD2. CDR3 size: 13 residues. V dropped 5 bases and J dropped 7; count of bases not matched to a gene: 5. CDR1 is MGHDK and CDR2 is SYGVNS in the germline V gene. The CDR3 nucleotides read TGTGCCAGCAGTATGCGGGGAGGGAATGAGCAGTTCTTC. Translated: CASSMRGGNEQFF.

This clonotype was detected many times. The V call is TRBV4-3, the J call TRBJ2-3, with TRBD2 identical over 7 bases. Trimming removed 4 bases from V and 6 bases from J; junction bases left unmatched: 4. Per germline, CDR1 LGHNA and CDR2 YSLEER. The CDR3 sequence is 13 residues long. CDR3 coding DNA: TGCGCCAGCAGCCCAGCCGGGGGGGATACGCAGTATTTT. Protein: CASSPAGGDTQYF.

This clonotype showed up just a few times. The chain carries TRBV7-9 and TRBJ1-6; D ambiguous. Germline V gives CDR1 SEHNR, CDR2 FQNEAQ (reference sequence). This CDR3 spans 13 amino acids. V dropped 1 base and J dropped 8 bases, with 6 bases sitting between them. The CDR3 protein is CASSLDNYSPLHF. DNA of the CDR3: TGTGCCAGCAGCTTAGACAACTATTCACCCCTCCACTTT.

V and J are TRBV7-9 and TRBJ1-1; no firm D call. The germline V gene has CDR1 SEHNR and CDR2 FQNEAQ (reference sequence). The CDR3 loop spans 13 amino acids. V lost 5 bases to trimming and J lost 5 bases, with 12 bases between them. Here the CDR3 DNA reads TGTGCCAGCAGCCTCCTTGGAGAAACTGAAGCTTTCTTT. It encodes CASSLLGETEAFF.

This clonotype was observed many times. The chain employs TRBV15 and TRBJ2-3; the D is unclear. The CDR3 has 13 amino acids. V was clipped by 4 bases and J by 2 bases, with 7 bases between them. The V gene's germline CDR1 is LNHNV and CDR2 YYDKDF (reference sequence). DNA for the CDR3: TGTGCCACCAGCACGGCTCTCACAGATACGCAGTATTTT. Protein product: CATSTALTDTQYF.

This clonotype was recorded many times. The V and J genes are TRBV7-2 and TRBJ2-2, with 12 positions matching TRBD2. The CDR3 sequence is 15 residues long. The V segment lost 5 bases and the J segment 6 bases; nucleotides outside the gene matches: 4. Germline values: CDR1 SGHTA, CDR2 FQGNSA. The CDR3 region is CASSPTSGRPGELFF. The CDR3 nucleotides read TGTGCCAGCAGCCCGACTAGCGGGAGACCCGGGGAGCTGTTTTTT.

This clonotype was seen a handful of times. V is TRBV27 and J is TRBJ2-7; maybe TRBD1 (5 bases). Germline CDR1 is MNHEY and CDR2 is SMNVEV (reference sequence). CDR3 length equals 15 residues. Trimming pared 5 bases from V and 4 bases from J, leaving 18 bases between. CDR3 residues: CASSPRVVDLYEQYF. CDR3 in DNA: TGTGCCAGCAGTCCCAGGGTAGTAGATTTATACGAGCAGTACTTC.

By share, this clonotype counts as medium-sized. The junction departs from germline at one end; a sequencing error may be responsible. The genes are TRBV7-8 and TRBJ2-1, with D possibly matching TRBD2 (5 bases). The CDR3 extends over 11 amino acids. Germline-derived CDR1 and CDR2 are SGHVS and FQNEAQ. The CDR3 here is CASSLGLGVFF. DNA of the CDR3: TGTGCCAGCAGCCTTGGACTGGGCGTTTTTTTC.

The V call is TRBV29-1, the J call TRBJ2-7, with D possibly matching TRBD1 (6 bases). The V gene lost 2 bases and the J gene lost 1 base, with 15 bases spanning the gap. The germline CDR1 and CDR2 sequences are SQVTM and ANQGSEA. The CDR3 sequence is 15 residues long. The CDR3 region has the DNA TGCAGCGTTGAAAACCCCACAGGGTTGTCCTACGAGCAGTACTTC. Translation gives CSVENPTGLSYEQYF.

This clonotype was seen more than once but under ten times. The rearrangement links TRBV7-9 to TRBJ1-2; maybe TRBD1 (5 bases). The V end lost 4 bases, the J end lost 2 bases, and 17 bases lay between the germline ends. The germline V gene encodes CDR1 SEHNR and CDR2 FQNEAQ (reference sequence). The CDR3 is made up of 16 amino acids. The CDR3 nucleotides are TGTGCCAGCAGCTCCCCGGAGGGGAGGGCCAACTATGGCTACACCTTC. Protein: CASSSPEGRANYGYTF.

The chain combines TRBV3-1 with TRBJ2-7; 7 nucleotides agree with TRBD1. V dropped 0 bases and J dropped 0; count of bases not matched to a gene: 5. The CDR3 loop spans 16 amino acids. CDR1 and CDR2 from the germline V gene are LGHDT and YNNKEL (reference sequence). The CDR3 region has the DNA TGTGCCAGCAGCCAAGATGTAAGGGACAGCTCCTACGAGCAGTACTTC. This sequence encodes CASSQDVRDSSYEQYF.

This chain connects TRBV5-1 to TRBJ2-3, with TRBD2 matching over 7 bases. Germline CDR1 and CDR2: SGHRS and YFSETQ. V lost 3 bases and J lost 0; bases outside the gene matches: 7. The CDR3 length is 16 residues. This CDR3 is CASSSTGGTSTDTQYF. CDR3 DNA sequence: TGCGCCAGCAGCTCCACGGGGGGAACTAGCACAGATACGCAGTATTTT.

The chain employs TRBV29-1 and TRBJ2-7; TRBD1 matches at 7 bases. Germline V gene data show CDR1 as SQVTM and CDR2 as ANQGSEA. The J segment lost 3 bases and the V segment lost 7 bases, leaving 12 bases of the junction unmatched. There are 14 residues in the CDR3. In nucleotides, the CDR3 is TGCAGCGCGGGGACAGCCTTTGTTATCTACGAGCAGTACTTC. It codes for CSAGTAFVIYEQYF.

The CDR3 loop reads CASRAFWGGGHNEQFF. CDR3 coding DNA: TGTGCCAGCAGGGCCTTTTGGGGGGGCGGCCACAATGAGCAGTTCTTC. This chain connects TRBV2 to TRBJ2-1, with D possibly matching TRBD2 (7 bases). The CDR3 runs to 16 residues. Germline values: CDR1 SNHLY, CDR2 FYNNEI. The V gene lost 6 bases and the J gene lost 5 bases, with 20 bases spanning the gap.

This clonotype was counted at least ten times. The chain uses TRBV7-2 and TRBJ2-5, with 15 bases that match TRBD2. From germline, CDR1 is SGHTA and CDR2 FQGNSA. V was clipped by 5 bases and J by 4 bases; unmatched bases: 5. This CDR3 spans 16 amino acids. CDR3 nucleotides: TGTGCCAGCAGCCCGAGGACTAGCGGGAGGGGAGAGACCCAGTACTTC. It codes for CASSPRTSGRGETQYF.

The chain has TRBV9 and TRBJ2-6, with D perhaps TRBD1 (6 bases). V gave up 5 bases and J gave up 0 bases, with 15 bases separating them. Germline lookup yields CDR1 SGDLS and CDR2 YYNGEE. The CDR3 runs to 17 residues. CDR3 residues: CASSLGHVPSGANVLTF. CDR3 coding DNA: TGTGCCAGCAGTTTGGGACACGTTCCCTCTGGGGCCAACGTCCTGACTTTC.

J is TRBJ1-1 and V is TRBV2; the D gene is possibly TRBD1 (5 bases). V lost 7 bases, J lost 5 bases, and 8 bases lay in between. CDR1 is SNHLY and CDR2 is FYNNEI in the germline V gene. The CDR3 has 11 amino acids. For the CDR3, the DNA is TGTGCCAGCAAAAGGGGTACTGAAGCTTTCTTT. Translated: CASKRGTEAFF.

This clonotype was seen at least ten times. The chain links TRBV7-8 to TRBJ2-3; D is perhaps TRBD2 (6 bases). The CDR3 sequence is 16 residues long. Germline V CDR1 and CDR2: SGHVS, FQNEAQ. The ends were cut back, 1 base at V and 4 bases at J, with 15 bases in the middle. Here the CDR3 DNA reads TGTGCCAGCAGCTTAGTGGGGGGAGAGCTGTCAGATACGCAGTATTTT. Protein: CASSLVGGELSDTQYF.

In its sample, this clonotype was seen a few times. The chain combines TRBV27 with TRBJ2-1, with 7 bases aligning to TRBD2. Germline-derived CDR1 and CDR2 are MNHEY and SMNVEV (reference sequence). This CDR3 region has 16 residues. Trimming cost V 5 bases and J 8 bases; bases outside gene matches: 15. CDR3 amino acids: CASSPGTKAIWDEQFF. The DNA for the CDR3 is TGTGCCAGCAGTCCAGGGACTAAGGCTATCTGGGATGAGCAGTTCTTC.